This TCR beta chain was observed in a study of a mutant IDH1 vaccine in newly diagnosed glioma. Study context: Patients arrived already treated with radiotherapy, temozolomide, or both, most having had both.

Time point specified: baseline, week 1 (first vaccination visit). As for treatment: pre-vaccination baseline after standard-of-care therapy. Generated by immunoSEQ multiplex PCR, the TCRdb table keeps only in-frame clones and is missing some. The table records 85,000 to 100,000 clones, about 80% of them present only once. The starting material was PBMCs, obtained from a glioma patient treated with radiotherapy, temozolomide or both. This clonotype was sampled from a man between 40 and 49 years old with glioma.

CDR3 in DNA: TGTGCCAGCAGTTTAGAGAGGGCCCCCTACAATGAGCAGTTCTTC. As protein: CASSLERAPYNEQFF. The chain is built from TRBV27 and TRBJ2-1, with D possibly matching TRBD2 (5 bases). The CDR3 spans 15 residues. Germline lookup yields CDR1 MNHEY and CDR2 SMNVEV (reference sequence). Trimming left V 2 bases short and J 2 bases short, with 10 bases between.